This TCR beta chain emerged from a study of regulatory T cells in long-lasting Graves disease. Study-level background: Positivity for TSH receptor antibodies plus over 5 years of antithyroid drugs meant persistent Graves' disease.

The time point was: persistent/refractory GD, antithyroid drugs over 5 years with positive TRAb. Isolated PBMC RNA provided the starting material for the TCR library. Arm-PCR with iRepertoire HTBI primers amplified the CDR3 regions for these TCR beta libraries. One entry per CDR3 protein, called by TCRdb with MiXCR from the multiplex PCR reads. Of 650,000 to 850,000 distinct CDR3 sequences in the sample, about 32% were seen once. The source of this sequence is a female donor with Graves disease. The specimen was peripheral blood mononuclear cells (PBMCs), collected when the disease was refractory, from a patient treated with antithyroid drugs.

This CDR3 is CASGPGLAGVGETQYF. Written as DNA, the CDR3 is TGTGCTAGTGGTCCGGGACTAGCGGGAGTAGGGGAGACCCAGTACTTC. V gene TRBV12-5 combines with J gene TRBJ2-5, with 14 bases matching TRBD2. The junction had 7 bases not matched to a gene; V was cut back by 5 bases and J by 5 bases. Looked up from germline, CDR1 is LGHNT and CDR2 is FRNRAP. The CDR3 is made up of 16 amino acids.